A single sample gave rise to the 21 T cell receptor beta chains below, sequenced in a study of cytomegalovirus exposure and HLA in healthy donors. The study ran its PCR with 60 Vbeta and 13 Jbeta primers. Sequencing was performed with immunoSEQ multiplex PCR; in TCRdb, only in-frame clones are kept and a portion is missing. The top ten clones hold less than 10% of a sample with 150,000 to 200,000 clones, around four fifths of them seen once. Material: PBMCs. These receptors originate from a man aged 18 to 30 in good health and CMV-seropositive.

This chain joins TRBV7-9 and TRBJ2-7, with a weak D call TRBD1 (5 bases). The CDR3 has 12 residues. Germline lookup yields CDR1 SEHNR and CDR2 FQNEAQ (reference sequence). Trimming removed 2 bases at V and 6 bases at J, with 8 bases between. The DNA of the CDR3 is TGTGCCAGCAGCTTACAAGACAGCGAGCAGTACTTC. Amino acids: CASSLQDSEQYF.

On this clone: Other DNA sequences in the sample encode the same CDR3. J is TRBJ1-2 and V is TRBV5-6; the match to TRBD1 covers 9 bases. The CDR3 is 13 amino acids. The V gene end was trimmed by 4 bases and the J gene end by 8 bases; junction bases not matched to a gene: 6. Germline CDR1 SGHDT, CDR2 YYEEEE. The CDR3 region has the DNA TGTGCCAGCAGCAGTACAGGGGGCCGGGGCTACACCTTC. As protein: CASSSTGGRGYTF.

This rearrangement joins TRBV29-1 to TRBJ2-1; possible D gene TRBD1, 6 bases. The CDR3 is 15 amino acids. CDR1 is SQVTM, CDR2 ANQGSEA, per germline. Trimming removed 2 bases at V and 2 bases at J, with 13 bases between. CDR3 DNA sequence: TGCAGCGTTGAAAGGGGGACGGAGGCCTACAATGAGCAGTTCTTC. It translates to CSVERGTEAYNEQFF.

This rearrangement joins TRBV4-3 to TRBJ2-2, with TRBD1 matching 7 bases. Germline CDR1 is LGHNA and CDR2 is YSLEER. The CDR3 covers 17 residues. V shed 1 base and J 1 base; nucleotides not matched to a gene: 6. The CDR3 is CASSQGQTGWNTGELFF. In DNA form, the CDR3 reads TGCGCCAGCAGCCAAGGTCAGACAGGGTGGAACACCGGGGAGCTGTTTTTT.

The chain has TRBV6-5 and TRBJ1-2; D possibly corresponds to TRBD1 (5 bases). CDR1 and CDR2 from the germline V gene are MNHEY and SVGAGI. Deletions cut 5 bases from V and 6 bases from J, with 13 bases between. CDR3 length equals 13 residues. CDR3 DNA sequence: TGTGCCAGCAGTCCAAGGGGAGGGGATGGCTACACCTTC. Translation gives CASSPRGGDGYTF.

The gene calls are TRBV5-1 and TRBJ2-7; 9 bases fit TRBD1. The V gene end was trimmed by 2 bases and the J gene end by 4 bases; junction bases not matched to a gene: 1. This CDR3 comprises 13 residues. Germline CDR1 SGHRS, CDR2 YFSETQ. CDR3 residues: CASSFGTGYEQYF. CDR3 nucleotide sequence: TGCGCCAGCAGCTTTGGGACAGGGTACGAGCAGTACTTC.

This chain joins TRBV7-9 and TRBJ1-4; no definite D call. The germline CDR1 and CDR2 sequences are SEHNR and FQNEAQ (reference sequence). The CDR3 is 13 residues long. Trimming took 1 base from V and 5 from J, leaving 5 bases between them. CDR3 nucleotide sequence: TGTGCCAGCAGCTTAGATCTCAATGAAAAACTGTTTTTT. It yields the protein CASSLDLNEKLFF.

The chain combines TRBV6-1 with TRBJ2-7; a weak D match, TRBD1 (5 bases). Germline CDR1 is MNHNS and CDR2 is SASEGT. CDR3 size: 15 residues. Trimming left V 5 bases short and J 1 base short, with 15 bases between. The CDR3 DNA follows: TGTGCCAGCAGTTTGCAGGGTGTGAGTTCCTACGAGCAGTACTTC. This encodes CASSLQGVSSYEQYF.

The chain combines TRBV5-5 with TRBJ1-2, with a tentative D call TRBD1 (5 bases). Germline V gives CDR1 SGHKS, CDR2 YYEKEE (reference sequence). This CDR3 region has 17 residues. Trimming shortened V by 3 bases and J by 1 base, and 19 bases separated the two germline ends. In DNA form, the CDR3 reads TGTGCCAGCAGCTCCAAACCGGGGACTTATAATAACTATGGCTACACCTTC. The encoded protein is CASSSKPGTYNNYGYTF.

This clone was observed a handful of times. CDR3 in amino acids: CASSITGTDTQYF. The CDR3 DNA is TGTGCCAGCAGCATAACAGGCACAGATACGCAGTATTTT. This chain joins TRBV7-2 and TRBJ2-3; D is unclear. V was trimmed by 5 bases and J by 1 base, leaving 7 bases between them. Germline V gene sequence: CDR1 SGHTA, CDR2 FQGNSA. The CDR3 extends over 13 amino acids.

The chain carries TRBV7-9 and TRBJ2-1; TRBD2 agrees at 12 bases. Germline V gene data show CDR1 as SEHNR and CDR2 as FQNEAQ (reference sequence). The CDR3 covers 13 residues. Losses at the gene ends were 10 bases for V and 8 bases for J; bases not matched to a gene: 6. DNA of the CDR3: TGTGCCACCCCGACTAGCGGGAGTTATGAGCAGTTCTTC. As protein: CATPTSGSYEQFF.

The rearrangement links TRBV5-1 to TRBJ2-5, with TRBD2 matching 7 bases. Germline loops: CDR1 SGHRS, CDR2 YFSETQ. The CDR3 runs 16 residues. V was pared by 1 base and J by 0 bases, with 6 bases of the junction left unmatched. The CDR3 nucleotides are TGCGCCAGCAGCTTGACCGGGGGGAGATACCAAGAGACCCAGTACTTC. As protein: CASSLTGGRYQETQYF.

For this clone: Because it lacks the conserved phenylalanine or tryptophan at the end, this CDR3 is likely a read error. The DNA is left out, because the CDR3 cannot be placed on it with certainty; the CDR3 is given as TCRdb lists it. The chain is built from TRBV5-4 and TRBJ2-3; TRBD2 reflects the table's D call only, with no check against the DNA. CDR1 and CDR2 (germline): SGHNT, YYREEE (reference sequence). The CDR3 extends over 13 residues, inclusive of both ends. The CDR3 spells CASSLFGLAVHRY.

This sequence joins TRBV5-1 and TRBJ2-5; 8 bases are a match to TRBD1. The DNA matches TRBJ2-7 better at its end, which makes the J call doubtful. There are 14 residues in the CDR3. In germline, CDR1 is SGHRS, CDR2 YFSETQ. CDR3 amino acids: CASSLGTGGYEQYF. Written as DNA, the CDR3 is TGCGCCAGCAGCTTGGGTACAGGGGGCTACGAGCAGTACTTC.

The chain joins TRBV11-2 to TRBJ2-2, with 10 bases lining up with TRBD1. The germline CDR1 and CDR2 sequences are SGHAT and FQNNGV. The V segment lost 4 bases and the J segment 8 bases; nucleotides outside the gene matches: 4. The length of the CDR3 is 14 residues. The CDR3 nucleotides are TGTGCCAGCAGCTCTGACAGGGGGCCGGGGGAGCTGTTTTTT. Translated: CASSSDRGPGELFF.

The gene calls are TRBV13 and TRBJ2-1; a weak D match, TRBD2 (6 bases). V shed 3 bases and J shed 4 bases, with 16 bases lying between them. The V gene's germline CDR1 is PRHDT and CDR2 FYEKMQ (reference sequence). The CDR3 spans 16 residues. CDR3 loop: CASSFLPGEVYNEQFF. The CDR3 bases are TGTGCCAGCAGCTTCCTACCGGGGGAAGTGTACAATGAGCAGTTCTTC.

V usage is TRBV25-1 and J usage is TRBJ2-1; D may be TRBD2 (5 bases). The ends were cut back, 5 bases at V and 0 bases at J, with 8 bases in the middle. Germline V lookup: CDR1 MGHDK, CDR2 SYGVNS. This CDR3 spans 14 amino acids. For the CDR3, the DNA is TGTGCCAGCAGTTCCGGGGACTCCTACAATGAGCAGTTCTTC. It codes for CASSSGDSYNEQFF.

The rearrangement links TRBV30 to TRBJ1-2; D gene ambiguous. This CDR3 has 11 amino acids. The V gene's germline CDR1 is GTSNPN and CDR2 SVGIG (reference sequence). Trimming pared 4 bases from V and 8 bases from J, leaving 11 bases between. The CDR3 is CAWTAGLGYTF. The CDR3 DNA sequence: TGTGCCTGGACGGCGGGTTTGGGCTACACCTTC.

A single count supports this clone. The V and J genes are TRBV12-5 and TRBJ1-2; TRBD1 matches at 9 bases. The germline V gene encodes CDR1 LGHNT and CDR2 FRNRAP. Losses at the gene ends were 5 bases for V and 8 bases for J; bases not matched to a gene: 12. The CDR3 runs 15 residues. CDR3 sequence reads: CASGPGTGSFSGYTF. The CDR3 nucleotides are TGTGCTAGTGGTCCCGGGACAGGGAGTTTCTCCGGCTACACCTTC.

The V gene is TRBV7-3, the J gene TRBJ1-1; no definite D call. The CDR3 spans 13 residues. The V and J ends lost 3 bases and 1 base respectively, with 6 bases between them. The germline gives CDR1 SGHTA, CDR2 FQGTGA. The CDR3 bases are TGTGCCAGCAGCTTCAGTGGGAACACTGAAGCTTTCTTT. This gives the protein CASSFSGNTEAFF.

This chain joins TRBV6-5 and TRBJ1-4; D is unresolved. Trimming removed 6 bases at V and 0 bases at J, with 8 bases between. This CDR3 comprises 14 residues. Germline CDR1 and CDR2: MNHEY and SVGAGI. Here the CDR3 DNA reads TGTGCCAGCAGCGCCGGGACAACTAATGAAAAACTGTTTTTT. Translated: CASSAGTTNEKLFF.